The 17 T cell receptor beta chains listed next were all sequenced from one sample in a study of technical replicates of blood from a few donors. Data came from immunoSEQ multiplex PCR; TCRdb stores just in-frame clones and leaves some out. The sample lists over 50,000 clones, less than 98% seen once, with about 0.2% in the top ten. Source material: T cells isolated from PBMCs. The source is a human donor in good health.

Regarding this clone: The junction departs from the called germline gene at one end, perhaps through a read error. This rearrangement joins TRBV7-9 to TRBJ2-3, with TRBD2 matching over 16 bases. The CDR3 is 14 amino acids. Looked up from germline, CDR1 is SEHNR and CDR2 is FQNEAQ (reference sequence). CDR3 bases: TGTGCCAGCAGCCCTGGGACTAGCGGGAGGGGTACCTTTTTT. Amino acids: CASSPGTSGRGTFF.

The chain joins TRBV10-2 to TRBJ2-7; TRBD2 might be the D (6 bases). With 4 bases removed from V and 1 base from J, the gap between germline ends came to 8 bases. Germline V lookup: CDR1 WSHSY, CDR2 SAAADI. The CDR3 covers 13 residues. The CDR3 region is CASSGGVSYEQYF. For the CDR3, the DNA is TGCGCCAGCAGTGGCGGGGTATCCTACGAGCAGTACTTC.

The count of this clone is one. The chain links TRBV18 to TRBJ2-7; D may be TRBD2 (6 bases). CDR3 length: 13 amino acids. V dropped 6 bases and J dropped 5 bases, with 14 bases sitting between them. Germline CDR1 and CDR2: KGHSH and LQKENI. CDR3 loop: CASSLLIADEQYF. CDR3 coding DNA: TGTGCCAGCTCCCTCCTCATAGCGGACGAGCAGTACTTC.

V and J are TRBV4-1 and TRBJ2-2, with D maybe TRBD1 (5 bases). The length of the CDR3 is 15 residues. The germline gives CDR1 MGHRA, CDR2 YSYEKL. Deletions cut 3 bases from V and 6 bases from J, with 14 bases between. The CDR3 protein is CASSQGVAGSGELFF. CDR3 in DNA: TGCGCCAGCAGCCAGGGCGTGGCAGGGTCCGGGGAGCTGTTTTTT.

This sequence joins TRBV28 and TRBJ2-7; D is ambiguous. Germline V CDR1 and CDR2: MDHEN, SYDVKM. V shed 9 bases and J shed 3 bases, with 6 bases lying between them. The CDR3 consists of 10 residues. The CDR3 region is CASSHYEQYF. CDR3 bases: TGTGCCAGTTCCCACTACGAGCAGTACTTC.

The genes are TRBV6-6 and TRBJ2-7; TRBD1 agrees at 9 bases. Germline assignment: CDR1 MNHNY and CDR2 SVGAGI (reference sequence). J gave up 0 bases and V 4 bases, and 7 bases lay outside the gene matches. The CDR3 covers 16 residues. This CDR3 reads CASSSGQGTSSYEQYF. CDR3 nucleotides: TGTGCCAGCAGTTCGGGACAGGGAACGAGCTCCTACGAGCAGTACTTC.

For this clone: No DNA is shown, since the ends of the CDR3 on it are uncertain; the CDR3 is the one TCRdb lists. The genes are TRBV27 and TRBJ2-3; the DNA was not compared with TRBD2, the D call given in the table. The CDR3 is 17 amino acids long, termini counted. Germline CDR1 reads MNHEY; CDR2 reads SMNVEV (reference sequence). CDR3 sequence reads: CASSSGQGLAVADTQYF.

This clone has only one observation. The chain recombines TRBV28 with TRBJ2-3; no clear D gene. The CDR3 consists of 15 residues. Trimming took off 5 bases at V and 0 bases at J, with 12 bases between the two ends. Germline-derived CDR1 and CDR2 are MDHEN and SYDVKM. CDR3 residues: CASSPPQPSTDTQYF. CDR3 DNA: TGTGCCAGCAGTCCCCCACAGCCTAGCACAGATACGCAGTATTTT.

This chain connects TRBV6-5 to TRBJ2-7, with D perhaps TRBD1 (6 bases). Germline CDR1 reads MNHEY; CDR2 reads SVGAGI. Trimming took off 7 bases at V and 5 bases at J, with 18 bases between the two ends. The CDR3 has 14 residues. The chain's CDR3 is CASKTDRQPNEQYF. DNA of the CDR3: TGTGCCAGCAAAACAGACAGGCAACCTAACGAGCAGTACTTC.

The gene calls are TRBV14 and TRBJ2-1; D might be TRBD1 (6 bases). Looked up from germline, CDR1 is SGHDN and CDR2 is FVKESK. V was pared by 5 bases and J by 5 bases, with 16 bases between. The CDR3 runs 15 residues. The DNA for the CDR3 is TGTGCCAGCAGCTCTCACAGGGATGGTCACAATGAGCAGTTCTTC. Its protein product is CASSSHRDGHNEQFF.

The V gene is TRBV7-2, the J gene TRBJ1-2; 7 nucleotides line up with TRBD1. The germline V gene has CDR1 SGHTA and CDR2 FQGNSA. The CDR3 sequence is 15 residues long. Trimming cost V 1 base and J 8 bases; bases outside gene matches: 10. CDR3 sequence (DNA): TGTGCCAGCAGCTTAGGGCAGGGGGTATCATGGGGCTACACCTTC. Its protein is CASSLGQGVSWGYTF.

V gene TRBV2 combines with J gene TRBJ1-4; no clear D gene. Trimming removed 8 bases at V and 7 bases at J, with 14 bases between. This CDR3 contains 13 residues. Germline assignment: CDR1 SNHLY and CDR2 FYNNEI. CDR3 DNA sequence: TGTGCCAGCCAAATGGAGGAGGGTGAAAAACTGTTTTTT. Translation gives CASQMEEGEKLFF.

The chain carries TRBV4-1 and TRBJ1-5; D perhaps matches TRBD1 (5 bases). The V end was cut by 6 bases, the J end by 1 base, with 13 bases between. The CDR3 covers 15 residues. Per the germline V gene, CDR1 is MGHRA and CDR2 is YSYEKL. CDR3 region: CASSPQGQSNQPQHF. In DNA form, the CDR3 reads TGCGCCAGCAGTCCCCAGGGCCAAAGCAATCAGCCCCAGCATTTT.

V gene TRBV6-5 combines with J gene TRBJ2-7, with TRBD1 identical over 10 bases. The length of the CDR3 is 13 residues. CDR1 and CDR2 from the germline V gene are MNHEY and SVGAGI. The junction had 6 bases not matched to a gene; V was cut back by 8 bases and J by 5 bases. CDR3 coding DNA: TGTGCCAGCCGGGACAGGGGTATCCACGAGCAGTACTTC. It translates to CASRDRGIHEQYF.

The V and J genes are TRBV5-5 and TRBJ1-5; D not resolved. The CDR3 totals 14 residues. Germline V gene lookup returns CDR1 SGHKS and CDR2 YYEKEE (reference sequence). Between the trimmed V and J ends, which lost 0 bases and 1 base, there was a span of 5 bases. CDR3 sequence reads: CASSLDRSNQPQHF. The CDR3 DNA is TGTGCCAGCAGCTTGGACAGAAGCAATCAGCCCCAGCATTTT.

The V call is TRBV18, the J call TRBJ1-5; 8 bases are a match to TRBD1. The V gene's germline CDR1 is KGHSH and CDR2 LQKENI. The CDR3 length is 16 residues. Losses at the gene ends were 3 bases for V and 0 bases for J; bases not matched to a gene: 4. CDR3 region: CASSPGQGYSNQPQHF. CDR3 nucleotide sequence: TGTGCCAGCTCACCCGGACAGGGATATAGCAATCAGCCCCAGCATTTT.

This chain links TRBV6-5 with TRBJ1-5, with a possible D match to TRBD1 (6 bases). Germline values: CDR1 MNHEY, CDR2 SVGAGI. V lost 2 bases, J lost 7 bases, and 15 bases lay in between. This CDR3 has 15 amino acids. The CDR3 protein is CASSYKATGGQPQHF. In DNA form, the CDR3 reads TGTGCCAGCAGTTACAAGGCGACAGGAGGCCAGCCCCAGCATTTT.